Listed below are T cell receptor beta chains from one sample, sequenced in a study of spatial heterogeneity in lung cancer. TCRdb analysed the 5' RACE reads with MiXCR anew, one entry per CDR3 protein. The data show tens of thousands of distinct CDR3 sequences, with more than 10% seen just once and about two fifths held by the top ten. The starting material was PBMCs, obtained at surgery. The source of these receptors is a male donor with early-stage non-small cell lung cancer. CDR3s include the opening cysteine and the closing phenylalanine or tryptophan. Fields, in order: J gene, D gene, clone size, V gene, CDR3 protein, CDR3 DNA. D genes are given only for firm matches. Size tells how often a clone was seen (once, few, many) or the class of an expanded clone, and some rows leave it out.

j_gene: TRBJ2-5
d_gene: .
abundance: few
v_gene: TRBV10-3
CDR3aa: CATQNMGRQETQYF
CDR3nt: TGTGCCACACAAAACATGGGGCGTCAAGAGACCCAGTACTTC

j_gene: TRBJ2-6
d_gene: .
abundance: .
v_gene: TRBV3-1
CDR3aa: CASSHGANVLTF
CDR3nt: TGTGCCTCCTCACATGGGGCCAACGTCCTGACTTTC

j_gene: TRBJ2-7
d_gene: TRBD1
abundance: .
v_gene: TRBV9
CDR3aa: CASSVGQGQGAHEQYF
CDR3nt: TGTGCCAGCAGCGTAGGGCAGGGACAGGGGGCCCACGAGCAGTACTTC

j_gene: TRBJ2-3
d_gene: .
abundance: .
v_gene: TRBV28
CDR3aa: CASSYLGARTDTQYF
CDR3nt: TGTGCCAGCAGTTACCTCGGTGCTCGCACAGATACGCAGTATTTT

j_gene: TRBJ1-6
d_gene: TRBD1
abundance: .
v_gene: TRBV10-3
CDR3aa: CAIRVDRDDSPLHF
CDR3nt: TGTGCCATCAGGGTGGACAGGGATGATTCACCCCTCCACTTT

j_gene: TRBJ2-1
d_gene: TRBD2
abundance: .
v_gene: TRBV20-1
CDR3aa: CSATRLAGVTRSGNEQFF
CDR3nt: TGCAGTGCTACCAGACTAGCGGGAGTGACTCGAAGTGGGAATGAGCAGTTCTTC

j_gene: TRBJ2-7
d_gene: .
abundance: .
v_gene: TRBV20-1
CDR3aa: CSARPQAYEQYF
CDR3nt: TGCAGTGCTAGACCACAGGCCTACGAGCAGTACTTC

j_gene: TRBJ2-1
d_gene: .
abundance: .
v_gene: TRBV12-3/TRBV12-4
CDR3aa: CASSLLPGSYNEQFF
CDR3nt: TGTGCCAGCAGTTTACTCCCCGGCTCCTACAATGAGCAGTTCTTC

j_gene: TRBJ2-2
d_gene: TRBD1
abundance: few
v_gene: TRBV20-1
CDR3aa: CKTRQGVTGELFF
CDR3nt: TGCAAGACTCGACAGGGGGTCACGGGGGAGCTGTTTTTT

j_gene: TRBJ2-3
d_gene: .
abundance: few
v_gene: TRBV7-8
CDR3aa: CASSTQDTQYF
CDR3nt: TGTGCCAGCAGCACTCAAGATACGCAGTATTTT

j_gene: TRBJ2-1
d_gene: .
abundance: .
v_gene: TRBV7-2
CDR3aa: CASSPTGGVFNEQFF
CDR3nt: TGTGCCAGCAGTCCTACCGGGGGAGTGTTCAATGAGCAGTTCTTC

j_gene: TRBJ2-7
d_gene: TRBD2
abundance: many
v_gene: TRBV12-3/TRBV12-4
CDR3aa: CATAGGVPYEQYF
CDR3nt: TGTGCCACCGCGGGGGGGGTCCCTTACGAGCAGTACTTC

j_gene: TRBJ1-3
d_gene: .
abundance: .
v_gene: TRBV14
CDR3aa: CASSQAEFNSGNTIYF
CDR3nt: TGTGCCAGCAGCCAAGCCGAGTTCAACTCTGGAAACACCATATATTTT

j_gene: TRBJ2-5
d_gene: .
abundance: many
v_gene: TRBV14
CDR3aa: CASSQEETQYF
CDR3nt: TGTGCCAGCAGCCAAGAGGAGACCCAGTACTTC

j_gene: TRBJ2-4
d_gene: .
abundance: many
v_gene: TRBV7-2
CDR3aa: CASSLDTRNIQYF
CDR3nt: TGTGCCAGCAGCTTAGATACGAGAAACATTCAGTACTTC

j_gene: TRBJ1-5
d_gene: .
abundance: few
v_gene: TRBV5-6
CDR3aa: CASSLVGDGQPQHF
CDR3nt: TGTGCCAGCAGCTTGGTAGGGGATGGCCAGCCCCAGCATTTT

j_gene: TRBJ2-2
d_gene: TRBD2
abundance: many
v_gene: TRBV2
CDR3aa: CASSGLAGNTGELFF
CDR3nt: TGTGCCAGCAGTGGGCTAGCGGGGAACACCGGGGAGCTGTTTTTT

j_gene: TRBJ2-3
d_gene: TRBD2
abundance: .
v_gene: TRBV27
CDR3aa: CASSFRTSGSGDTQYF
CDR3nt: TGTGCCAGCAGTTTCCGGACTAGCGGGTCGGGAGATACGCAGTATTTT

j_gene: TRBJ2-5
d_gene: TRBD1
abundance: few
v_gene: TRBV7-3
CDR3aa: CASSSLAEAAGQGNQETQYF
CDR3nt: TGTGCCAGCAGCTCACTGGCTGAGGCGGCGGGACAGGGGAACCAAGAGACCCAGTACTTC

j_gene: TRBJ1-4
d_gene: .
abundance: few
v_gene: TRBV7-9
CDR3aa: CASSARTETNEKLFF
CDR3nt: TGTGCCAGCAGCGCCCGGACAGAGACTAATGAAAAACTGTTTTTT

j_gene: TRBJ1-1
d_gene: .
abundance: .
v_gene: TRBV12-3/TRBV12-4
CDR3aa: CASSFFTEAFF
CDR3nt: TGTGCCAGCAGTTTCTTCACTGAAGCTTTCTTT

j_gene: TRBJ1-2
d_gene: .
abundance: many
v_gene: TRBV19
CDR3aa: CASSSNTRVLNYGYTF
CDR3nt: TGTGCCAGTAGTAGCAACACCAGGGTTCTGAACTATGGCTACACCTTC

j_gene: TRBJ2-1
d_gene: .
abundance: .
v_gene: TRBV20-1
CDR3aa: CSARDGKPRGYNEQFF
CDR3nt: TGCAGTGCTAGAGATGGAAAACCAAGGGGCTACAATGAGCAGTTCTTC

j_gene: TRBJ2-4
d_gene: TRBD2
abundance: many
v_gene: TRBV5-6
CDR3aa: CASSPGLAVNIQYF
CDR3nt: TGTGCCAGCAGCCCCGGACTAGCGGTAAACATTCAGTACTTC

j_gene: TRBJ2-6
d_gene: .
abundance: few
v_gene: TRBV5-6
CDR3aa: CASSRESSGANVLTF
CDR3nt: TGTGCCAGCTCCAGGGAAAGCTCTGGGGCCAACGTCCTGACTTTC

j_gene: TRBJ2-3
d_gene: TRBD2
abundance: .
v_gene: TRBV3-1
CDR3aa: CASSQAGTSDTDTQYF
CDR3nt: TGTGCCAGCAGCCAAGCCGGGACTAGCGACACAGATACGCAGTATTTT

j_gene: TRBJ1-3
d_gene: TRBD1
abundance: .
v_gene: TRBV7-9
CDR3aa: CASSSDLRDRAHTIYF
CDR3nt: TGTGCCAGCAGCTCGGACCTTCGGGACAGGGCGCACACCATATATTTT

j_gene: TRBJ2-3
d_gene: TRBD2
abundance: many
v_gene: TRBV28
CDR3aa: CASSPGTSGTDTQYF
CDR3nt: TGTGCCAGCAGTCCCGGGACTAGCGGCACAGATACGCAGTATTTT

j_gene: TRBJ2-5
d_gene: TRBD1
abundance: .
v_gene: TRBV27
CDR3aa: CASSIDRGPQETQYF
CDR3nt: TGTGCCAGCAGTATAGACAGGGGGCCCCAAGAGACCCAGTACTTC

j_gene: TRBJ1-1
d_gene: .
abundance: few
v_gene: TRBV29-1
CDR3aa: CSVKTMNTEAFF
CDR3nt: TGCAGCGTTAAAACGATGAACACTGAAGCTTTCTTT

j_gene: TRBJ2-1
d_gene: TRBD2
abundance: .
v_gene: TRBV2
CDR3aa: CASSARTGGPWEQFF
CDR3nt: TGTGCCAGCAGTGCGAGGACGGGGGGGCCGTGGGAGCAGTTCTTC

j_gene: TRBJ1-1
d_gene: .
abundance: .
v_gene: TRBV28
CDR3aa: CASRDVSEAFF
CDR3nt: TGTGCCAGCAGGGACGTCTCTGAAGCTTTCTTT

j_gene: TRBJ1-5
d_gene: .
abundance: .
v_gene: TRBV5-1
CDR3aa: CASSLAGNNQPQHF
CDR3nt: TGCGCCAGCAGCTTGGCAGGGAACAATCAGCCCCAGCATTTT

j_gene: TRBJ1-1
d_gene: TRBD1
abundance: .
v_gene: TRBV30
CDR3aa: CAWKRLTGQGDTEAFF
CDR3nt: TGTGCCTGGAAACGCCTGACAGGGCAGGGGGACACTGAAGCTTTCTTT

j_gene: TRBJ2-5
d_gene: .
abundance: many
v_gene: TRBV28
CDR3aa: CASSSLQGVQETQYF
CDR3nt: TGTGCCAGCAGTTCCCTCCAAGGAGTCCAAGAGACCCAGTACTTC

j_gene: TRBJ1-5
d_gene: .
abundance: many
v_gene: TRBV3-1
CDR3aa: CASSQDRGQPQHF
CDR3nt: TGTGCCAGCAGCCAAGACAGGGGTCAGCCCCAGCATTTT

j_gene: TRBJ2-5
d_gene: .
abundance: few
v_gene: TRBV10-3
CDR3aa: CAIKPGRDQETQYF
CDR3nt: TGTGCCATCAAACCGGGACGGGACCAAGAGACCCAGTACTTC

j_gene: TRBJ1-2
d_gene: .
abundance: few
v_gene: TRBV7-2
CDR3aa: CASSLATGGGYTF
CDR3nt: TGTGCCAGCAGCTTAGCTACAGGCGGTGGCTACACCTTC

j_gene: TRBJ2-5
d_gene: TRBD2
abundance: .
v_gene: TRBV7-2
CDR3aa: CASSLSSASGQETQYF
CDR3nt: TGTGCCAGCAGCTTATCATCGGCTAGCGGACAAGAGACCCAGTACTTC

j_gene: TRBJ2-7
d_gene: TRBD1
abundance: many
v_gene: TRBV9
CDR3aa: CASSPGQSYEQYF
CDR3nt: TGTGCCAGCAGTCCGGGACAGAGCTACGAGCAGTACTTC

j_gene: TRBJ2-2
d_gene: TRBD2
abundance: many
v_gene: TRBV5-5
CDR3aa: CASSRLAGAGTGELFF
CDR3nt: TGTGCCAGCAGTAGACTAGCGGGAGCGGGGACCGGGGAGCTGTTTTTT

j_gene: TRBJ2-1
d_gene: TRBD2
abundance: few
v_gene: TRBV30
CDR3aa: CAWSVLGTSGHSQFF
CDR3nt: TGTGCCTGGAGTGTATTGGGGACTAGCGGACATTCGCAGTTCTTC

j_gene: TRBJ1-5
d_gene: .
abundance: .
v_gene: TRBV27
CDR3aa: CASSLYQDQPQHF
CDR3nt: TGTGCCAGCAGTTTGTACCAAGATCAGCCCCAGCATTTT

j_gene: TRBJ1-6
d_gene: TRBD1
abundance: few
v_gene: TRBV25-1
CDR3aa: CASTKGGSGTANSPLHF
CDR3nt: TGTGCCAGCACCAAAGGGGGGAGTGGGACAGCTAATTCACCCCTCCACTTT

j_gene: TRBJ1-5
d_gene: .
abundance: few
v_gene: TRBV20-1
CDR3aa: CSARKAGGAPAYNQPQHF
CDR3nt: TGCAGTGCTAGGAAGGCAGGCGGGGCACCGGCATACAATCAGCCCCAGCATTTT

j_gene: TRBJ1-6
d_gene: TRBD1
abundance: .
v_gene: TRBV5-4
CDR3aa: CASSRDRDQSPLHF
CDR3nt: TGTGCCAGCAGCCGCGACAGGGATCAATCACCCCTCCACTTT